This T cell receptor (beta chain) comes out of a study of blood T cell repertoires in COVID-19. TCRdb keeps only in-frame clones here, not all; method: immunoSEQ multiplex PCR. Of roughly 400,000 clones in the sample, approximately 91% were seen once. The CDR3 is made up of 13 amino acids. Trimming took 3 bases from V and 8 from J, leaving 13 bases between them. Germline V gene sequence: CDR1 MDHEN, CDR2 SYDVKM. V is TRBV28 and J is TRBJ1-2; the D is unclear. The receptor was derived from a woman between 18 and 30 years old who had been exposed to COVID-19. The sample was PBMCs or T cells enriched from blood (not recorded which). DNA of the CDR3: TGTGCCAGCAGTTTGACGGCCCCCAGGGGCTACACCTTC. Protein product: CASSLTAPRGYTF.